The 19 T cell receptor beta chains below all came from one sample that was sequenced in a study of blood T cell repertoires in COVID-19. Measured with immunoSEQ multiplex PCR; TCRdb has only the in-frame clones, and not every one. The sample has roughly 150,000 clones, 86% seen once. Specimen: peripheral blood. These receptor sequences come from a woman aged 70 to 79 with acute or convalescent COVID-19.

A few counts support this clone. The chain couples TRBV30 to TRBJ1-5; 7 bases are shared with TRBD1. Trimming cost V 1 base and J 2 bases; bases outside gene matches: 5. CDR3 length: 15 residues. Germline loops: CDR1 GTSNPN, CDR2 SVGIG (reference sequence). The chain's CDR3 is CAWSDKGAGNQPQHF. CDR3 bases: TGTGCCTGGAGTGACAAGGGGGCCGGCAATCAGCCCCAGCATTTT.

This rearrangement joins TRBV7-2 to TRBJ2-3; 10 nucleotides agree with TRBD1. The CDR3 extends over 15 amino acids. V was pared by 5 bases and J by 4 bases, with 6 bases of the junction left unmatched. Germline V gives CDR1 SGHTA, CDR2 FQGNSA. CDR3: CASSPTGTGADTQYF. CDR3 bases: TGTGCCAGCAGCCCGACCGGGACAGGGGCAGATACGCAGTATTTT.

The chain recombines TRBV18 with TRBJ1-2; the D is unclear. V shed 3 bases and J shed 5 bases, with 10 bases lying between them. Germline V gene data show CDR1 as KGHSH and CDR2 as LQKENI. The CDR3 spans 13 residues. The CDR3 bases are TGTGCCAGCTCACCGGTAGGAGGATATGGCTACACCTTC. It encodes CASSPVGGYGYTF.

V and J are TRBV5-6 and TRBJ1-5; 9 bases are shared with TRBD1. The CDR3 totals 15 residues. The germline V gene has CDR1 SGHDT and CDR2 YYEEEE. Trimming removed 1 base from V and 2 bases from J; junction bases left unmatched: 1. The CDR3 sequence is CASSLTGGGNQPQHF. The CDR3 nucleotides are TGTGCCAGCAGCTTGACAGGGGGCGGCAATCAGCCCCAGCATTTT.

J is TRBJ2-7 and V is TRBV7-2, with TRBD1 matching 10 bases. The CDR3 runs 15 residues. Germline trimming cut 3 bases from V and 2 bases from J; bases unmatched to any gene: 4. Germline V gene lookup returns CDR1 SGHTA and CDR2 FQGNSA. The CDR3 reads CASSLTGTGAYEQYF. The CDR3 bases are TGTGCCAGCAGCTTGACCGGGACAGGGGCCTACGAGCAGTACTTC.

The V gene is TRBV15, the J gene TRBJ1-6; the match to TRBD1 covers 7 bases. Germline CDR1 LNHNV, CDR2 YYDKDF (reference sequence). Germline trimming cut 2 bases from V and 10 bases from J; bases unmatched to any gene: 11. The length of the CDR3 is 16 residues. The DNA of the CDR3 is TGTGCCACCAGCAGAAGCAGGGGGGCCCTAGGCTCACCCCTCCACTTT. It codes for CATSRSRGALGSPLHF.

The V and J genes are TRBV7-2 and TRBJ1-6; 8 bases line up with TRBD1. This CDR3 contains 15 residues. Trimming at V came to 5 bases and at J to 6 bases, leaving 6 bases not matched to a gene. Germline CDR1 SGHTA, CDR2 FQGNSA. The DNA for the CDR3 is TGTGCCAGCAGCCAGGGGGCGGCTCTTAATTCACCCCTCCACTTT. It translates to CASSQGAALNSPLHF.

The V call is TRBV2, the J call TRBJ1-2; the D gene is possibly TRBD1 (6 bases). Germline V gene sequence: CDR1 SNHLY, CDR2 FYNNEI. The CDR3 runs 13 residues. Trimming left V 9 bases short and J 0 bases short, with 11 bases between. DNA of the CDR3: TGTGCCAGTTGGACAGAAACTAACTATGGCTACACCTTC. Its translation is CASWTETNYGYTF.

The rearrangement joins TRBV6-5 to TRBJ1-6; the D is unclear. Germline assignment: CDR1 MNHEY and CDR2 SVGAGI. The CDR3 spans 15 residues. Trimming left V 2 bases short and J 4 bases short, with 9 bases between. The CDR3 DNA follows: TGTGCCAGCAGTTACGAGGGAGGGTATAATTCACCCCTCCACTTT. It codes for CASSYEGGYNSPLHF.

The rearrangement uses TRBV19 and TRBJ2-3; D is undetermined. CDR3 length: 14 residues. CDR1 and CDR2 (germline): LNHDA, SQIVND (reference sequence). Trimming took 3 bases from V and 0 from J, leaving 7 bases between them. The CDR3 DNA sequence: TGTGCCAGTAGTATTAGAATAAGCACAGATACGCAGTATTTT. Translating gives CASSIRISTDTQYF.

The rearrangement uses TRBV5-1 and TRBJ1-4; maybe TRBD1 (5 bases). Deletions cut 1 base from V and 8 bases from J, with 12 bases between. The germline gives CDR1 SGHRS, CDR2 YFSETQ. The CDR3 runs 14 residues. The CDR3: CASSLSPGWEKLFF. The CDR3 DNA reads as TGCGCCAGCAGCTTGTCTCCAGGGTGGGAAAAACTGTTTTTT.

Only a few counts were recorded for this clone. V gene TRBV6-2 or TRBV6-3 combines with J gene TRBJ2-3; TRBD2 agrees at 8 bases. This CDR3 is 16 amino acids long. In germline, CDR1 is MNHEY, CDR2 SVGEGT. V gave up 4 bases and J gave up 0 bases; unmatched junction bases: 6. CDR3 residues: CASSWTSSSSTDTQYF. In DNA form, the CDR3 reads TGTGCCAGCAGTTGGACTAGCAGCTCTAGCACAGATACGCAGTATTTT.

J is TRBJ2-2 and V is TRBV9, with 10 bases lining up with TRBD1. CDR3 length: 15 residues. Germline V gene lookup returns CDR1 SGDLS and CDR2 YYNGEE. V was clipped by 4 bases and J by 4 bases; unmatched bases: 4. In DNA, the CDR3 is TGTGCCAGCAGCAGAGGGGACAGGGGCACCGGGGAGCTGTTTTTT. As protein: CASSRGDRGTGELFF.

This chain uses TRBV29-1 with TRBJ1-2; 7 nucleotides align to TRBD1. Germline V gene lookup returns CDR1 SQVTM and CDR2 ANQGSEA. The CDR3 length is 12 residues. V dropped 4 bases and J dropped 7; count of bases not matched to a gene: 6. CDR3: CSVGDSRVGYTF. DNA for the CDR3: TGCAGCGTTGGGGACAGTCGGGTTGGCTACACCTTC.

This sequence joins TRBV7-2 and TRBJ1-2; 7 bases are a match to TRBD1. The CDR3 contains 15 residues. Germline V gene sequence: CDR1 SGHTA, CDR2 FQGNSA. Trimming at V came to 7 bases and at J to 4 bases, leaving 12 bases not matched to a gene. CDR3 nucleotide sequence: TGTGCCAGCACCTACCGCCCGGGACAGATCTATGGCTACACCTTC. Its protein product is CASTYRPGQIYGYTF. The entire variable domain, with the rest obtained from reference TRBV7-2 and TRBJ1-2, is as follows: GAGVSQSPSNKVTEKGKDVELRCDPISGHTALYWYRQSLGQGLEFLIYFQGNSAPDKSGLPSDRFSAERTGGSVSTLTIQRTQQEDSAVYLCASTYRPGQIYGYTFGSGTRLTVV.

This clone has just one count. The gene calls are TRBV4-1 and TRBJ2-1; D perhaps matches TRBD2 (7 bases). Deletions cut 3 bases from V and 4 bases from J, with 13 bases between. The CDR3 is 15 residues long. Germline V gives CDR1 MGHRA, CDR2 YSYEKL. This chain's CDR3 is CASSQEGGGYNEQFF. In DNA form, the CDR3 reads TGCGCCAGCAGCCAGGAGGGGGGAGGGTACAATGAGCAGTTCTTC.

This chain connects TRBV2 to TRBJ1-3; no clear D gene. V was pared by 1 base and J by 0 bases, with 10 bases between. The germline gives CDR1 SNHLY, CDR2 FYNNEI. The CDR3 loop spans 16 amino acids. The CDR3 protein is CASSEVRAISGNTIYF. The DNA for the CDR3 is TGTGCCAGCAGTGAAGTGCGGGCCATCTCTGGAAACACCATATATTTT.

This clone was seen only once. The chain employs TRBV4-1 and TRBJ2-7; 8 bases map to TRBD1. The length of the CDR3 is 15 residues. The germline V gene has CDR1 MGHRA and CDR2 YSYEKL. Losses at the gene ends were 0 bases for V and 3 bases for J; bases not matched to a gene: 4. The DNA of the CDR3 is TGCGCCAGCAGCCAAGAGGACAGGGTGGTCTACGAGCAGTACTTC. Translated: CASSQEDRVVYEQYF.

The V call is TRBV24-1, the J call TRBJ2-2, with D possibly TRBD2 on 6 matching bases. With 9 bases removed from V and 5 bases from J, the gap between germline ends came to 15 bases. Looked up from germline, CDR1 is KGHDR and CDR2 is SFDVKD. The CDR3 has 14 residues. CDR3 region: CATSPGGRTGELFF. The CDR3 nucleotides are TGTGCCACCTCGCCCGGGGGAAGGACCGGGGAGCTGTTTTTT.